Sequencing of this T cell receptor beta chain was carried out in a study of T cells in Graves' hyperthyroidism and ophthalmopathy. Study-level information: Peripheral blood was collected at initial diagnosis, before any treatment.

Per the germline V gene, CDR1 is LNHDA and CDR2 is SQIVND (reference sequence). Deletions cut 6 bases from V and 2 bases from J, with 14 bases between. The CDR3 loop spans 14 amino acids. There were TCR beta CDR3 regions amplified from RNA transcripts. First-round RT-PCR with HTBI primers amplified the TCR CDR3 region. TCRdb reprocessed the multiplex PCR reads via MiXCR and lists one record per CDR3 protein. The sample shows about 520,000 distinct CDR3 sequences, about 24% of them seen only once. The sample holds many counts of this clonotype. The clonotype was recovered from a woman in her twenties or thirties with Graves' ophthalmopathy. Input material: blood. V usage is TRBV19 and J usage is TRBJ2-7; D unresolved. For the CDR3, the DNA is TGTGCCAGTAGCACAGCGTACCCAACCTACGAGCAGTACTTC. Encoded protein: CASSTAYPTYEQYF.